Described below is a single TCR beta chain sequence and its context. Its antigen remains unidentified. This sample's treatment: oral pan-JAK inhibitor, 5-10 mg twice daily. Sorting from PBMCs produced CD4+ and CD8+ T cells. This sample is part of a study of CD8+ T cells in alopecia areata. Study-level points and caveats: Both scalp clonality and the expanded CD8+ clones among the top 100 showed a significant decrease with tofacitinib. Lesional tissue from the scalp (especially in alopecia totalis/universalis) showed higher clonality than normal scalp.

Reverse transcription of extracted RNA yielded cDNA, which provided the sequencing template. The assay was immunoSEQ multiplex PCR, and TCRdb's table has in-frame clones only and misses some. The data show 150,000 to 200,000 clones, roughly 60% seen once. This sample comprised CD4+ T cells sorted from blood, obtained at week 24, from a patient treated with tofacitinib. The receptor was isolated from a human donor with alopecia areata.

DNA for the CDR3: TGTGCCAGCAGCCCGGGGTTTCGCGATACGCAGTATTTT. This sequence encodes CASSPGFRDTQYF. The V gene is TRBV11-1, the J gene TRBJ2-3; D perhaps matches TRBD2 (5 bases). CDR1 SGHAT and CDR2 FQDESV come from the germline V gene (reference sequence). This CDR3 has 13 amino acids. The V end lost 5 bases, the J end lost 6 bases, and 12 bases lay between the germline ends.